This entry features one T cell receptor beta chain sequence. The antigen is not known. It was template switching that added a universal primer site, and there were unique molecular identifiers on the cDNA. MiXCR, run by TCRdb on the 5' RACE reads, gives a single entry per CDR3 protein. In the table there are approximately 190,000 distinct CDR3 sequences, more than 15% of which are singletons. This sample was included in a study of identical twins. Overall study findings and caveats: Sequences that were beta out-of-frame showed weaker excess twin sharing.

From germline, CDR1 is SNHLY and CDR2 FYNNEI. This CDR3 spans 14 amino acids. The ends were cut back, 6 bases at V and 4 bases at J, with 12 bases in the middle. This same sample was also taken into another study, of T cells expressing NK-cell markers.

The chain combines TRBV2 with TRBJ2-2; possibly TRBD2 for D (5 bases). The clonotype was recovered from a woman aged 18-29 years in good health. Sequenced: CD8+ T cells sorted from blood. Here the CDR3 reads CASREAIFTGELFF. In DNA form, the CDR3 reads TGTGCCAGCAGGGAGGCTATTTTCACCGGGGAGCTGTTTTTT.